This T cell receptor (beta chain) was retrieved from a study of blood T cells in healthy people across ages. Study-wide context: In model experiments, template switching was able to capture about one barcoded beta molecule for every two T cells that were present. Study outcomes and limitations: TCR beta diversity tracked closely with naive T cell percentage. Fewer expanded clones and more diversity marked long-lived versus aged donors.

Germline CDR1 and CDR2: KGHDR and SFDVKD. CDR3 length: 16 residues. The V end lost 4 bases, the J end lost 6 bases, and 18 bases lay between the germline ends. Then a second PCR, running about 7 to 11 cycles, was carried out with a sample-barcoded 5' primer and a J-beta primer mix. Each of the cDNA molecules was tagged by a template-switch adaptor with 12 random nucleotides. TCRdb redid the calling of the 5' RACE reads with MiXCR, one entry per CDR3 protein. The sample records approximately 800,000 distinct CDR3 sequences, about 42% being singletons. For this clonotype: What it binds is not known.

The specimen sequenced was blood. The receptor's source is an elderly man in good health. V is TRBV24-1 and J is TRBJ2-1; the D gene is possibly TRBD2 (6 bases). The CDR3 reads CATSEARRPGVNEQFF. Here the CDR3 DNA reads TGTGCCACCAGTGAGGCGAGGAGGCCGGGAGTCAATGAGCAGTTCTTC.